The 32 T cell receptor beta chains below come from one sample, sequenced in a study of T cell repertoires in cytomegalovirus infection. No antigen is known for these receptors. TCRdb reanalysed the reads using MiXCR and keeps one entry per CDR3 protein. The sample holds about 830,000 distinct CDR3 sequences, 32% seen once. This specimen was cultured CD8+ T cells from PBMCs, taken from culture after CMV antigen stimulation. These receptors were collected from a human donor in good health (CMV status not recorded). Some clones in this sample may be carry-over from other donors' samples.

This clonotype came up a few times. The chain uses TRBV6-2 or TRBV6-3 and TRBJ1-1, with 7 bases lining up with TRBD1. Trimming cost V 4 bases and J 0 bases; bases outside gene matches: 5. Germline CDR1 is MNHEY and CDR2 is SVGEGT. The CDR3 has 15 residues. The DNA of the CDR3 is TGTGCCAGCAGTTCCCTGACAGGGATGAACACTGAAGCTTTCTTT. Protein sequence: CASSSLTGMNTEAFF.

CDR3 DNA sequence: TGTGCCAGCAGTTCAGCAGAGTACCAAGAGACCCAGTACTTC. Translation gives CASSSAEYQETQYF. The chain employs TRBV28 and TRBJ2-5, with D unclear. Germline CDR1 and CDR2: MDHEN and SYDVKM. V was cut by 4 bases and J by 0 bases, with 9 bases left in between. The CDR3 is 14 residues long.

V usage is TRBV5-5 and J usage is TRBJ1-1, with a possible D match to TRBD1 (6 bases). This CDR3 is built from 15 residues. Trimming pared 5 bases from V and 2 bases from J, leaving 16 bases between. Germline CDR1 and CDR2: SGHKS and YYEKEE (reference sequence). This CDR3 is CASRLQQGFNTEAFF. The DNA for the CDR3 is TGTGCCAGCAGACTCCAGCAGGGGTTTAACACTGAAGCTTTCTTT.

This chain uses TRBV7-9 with TRBJ1-2; tentative D call: TRBD1 (6 bases). This CDR3 region has 14 residues. V was clipped by 6 bases and J by 0 bases, with 11 bases between them. Germline-derived CDR1 and CDR2 are SEHNR and FQNEAQ (reference sequence). The CDR3 coding sequence is TGTGCCAGCAGATCACAGGGAGCTAACTATGGCTACACCTTC. This encodes CASRSQGANYGYTF.

This clonotype was observed a handful of times. The chain links TRBV7-6 to TRBJ1-5; TRBD1 might be the D (6 bases). The germline V gene encodes CDR1 SGHVS and CDR2 FNYEAQ. The CDR3 totals 15 residues. V lost 3 bases to trimming and J lost 2 bases, with 11 bases between them. The CDR3 region has the DNA TGTGCCAGCAGCTTGGGGGCTTCGGGCAATCAGCCCCAGCATTTT. Translated: CASSLGASGNQPQHF.

The rearrangement links TRBV27 to TRBJ1-5; D is perhaps TRBD1 (6 bases). V dropped 5 bases and J dropped 6 bases, with 17 bases sitting between them. The CDR3 contains 15 residues. CDR1 and CDR2 (germline): MNHEY, SMNVEV (reference sequence). The CDR3 protein is CASSTSVGATQPQHF. In DNA, the CDR3 is TGTGCCAGCAGTACATCGGTGGGGGCGACTCAGCCCCAGCATTTT.

The CDR3 spells CASSLVAGMGGNTIYF. The CDR3 bases are TGTGCCAGCAGCTTAGTAGCGGGCATGGGGGGAAACACCATATATTTT. V and J are TRBV7-8 and TRBJ1-3; D remains ambiguous. The germline CDR1 and CDR2 sequences are SGHVS and FQNEAQ. The CDR3 runs 16 residues. V dropped 1 base and J dropped 4 bases, with 14 bases sitting between them.

This clonotype was detected ten times or more. This rearrangement joins TRBV7-8 to TRBJ2-5; 13 nucleotides agree with TRBD2. The J segment lost 6 bases and the V segment lost 4 bases, leaving 8 bases of the junction unmatched. The length of the CDR3 is 16 residues. Germline CDR1 and CDR2: SGHVS and FQNEAQ. This CDR3 reads CASSSELAGGHKTQYF. The DNA for the CDR3 is TGTGCCAGCAGCTCCGAACTAGCGGGGGGGCATAAGACCCAGTACTTC.

This clonotype was recorded a few times. The chain uses TRBV2 and TRBJ2-1, with a tentative D call TRBD2 (6 bases). V lost 11 bases to trimming and J lost 8 bases, with 10 bases between them. In germline, CDR1 is SNHLY, CDR2 FYNNEI. The CDR3 consists of 10 residues. DNA of the CDR3: TGTGCCCTCGGAGGGGATGAGCAGTTCTTC. Its translation: CALGGDEQFF.

The rearrangement links TRBV24-1 to TRBJ2-5, with TRBD1 matching over 12 bases. J lost 4 bases, V lost 2 bases, and 4 bases had no gene match. The length of the CDR3 is 16 residues. Germline lookup yields CDR1 KGHDR and CDR2 SFDVKD. In nucleotides, the CDR3 is TGTGCCACCAGTGATTGGGGGACAGGGGGCCGAGAGACCCAGTACTTC. Its protein product is CATSDWGTGGRETQYF.

In the case of this clonotype: Possible read error: a much larger clone is one base away. This rearrangement joins TRBV7-2 to TRBJ2-1; D is possibly TRBD1 or TRBD2 (6 bases each). The germline V and J ends were trimmed by 3 bases and 0 bases, with 18 bases remaining between them. Germline V gives CDR1 SGHTA, CDR2 FQGNSA. The CDR3 contains 18 residues. CDR3 amino acids: CASSFGGGNIGSYNEQFF. The CDR3 nucleotides are TGTGCCAGCAGCTTTGGAGGGGGGAACATCGGCTCCTACAATGAGCAGTTCTTC.

This chain uses TRBV6-5 with TRBJ2-2; D is unclear. There are 15 residues in the CDR3. Trimming cost V 0 bases and J 5 bases, with 10 bases left between them. Germline V lookup: CDR1 MNHEY, CDR2 SVGAGI. CDR3 sequence (DNA): TGTGCCAGCAGTTACTCTACGACCACGACCGGGGAGCTGTTTTTT. As protein: CASSYSTTTTGELFF.

The chain couples TRBV27 to TRBJ2-2; 7 bases agree with TRBD1. V shed 0 bases and J 6 bases; nucleotides not matched to a gene: 1. The CDR3 covers 14 residues. Germline lookup yields CDR1 MNHEY and CDR2 SMNVEV (reference sequence). The CDR3: CASSLSTGSGELFF. CDR3 nucleotides: TGTGCCAGCAGTTTATCGACAGGGTCCGGGGAGCTGTTTTTT.

This clonotype has ten or more counts. J is TRBJ2-7 and V is TRBV7-8; D not certain. The CDR3 loop spans 14 amino acids. V lost 5 bases to trimming and J lost 0 bases, with 11 bases between them. The germline CDR1 and CDR2 sequences are SGHVS and FQNEAQ. For the CDR3, the DNA is TGTGCCAGCAGCCCGGGTGGCTTCTCCTACGAGCAGTACGTC. It is translated as CASSPGGFSYEQYV.

This clonotype showed up many times. The CDR3 region is CASSQEGGTVNTEAFF. DNA for the CDR3: TGCGCCAGCAGCCAAGAAGGAGGGACGGTGAACACTGAAGCTTTCTTT. This rearrangement joins TRBV4-1 to TRBJ1-1; D perhaps matches TRBD1 (5 bases). V lost 0 bases and J 0 bases, leaving 11 bases between the germline ends. There are 16 residues in the CDR3. Germline assignment: CDR1 MGHRA and CDR2 YSYEKL.

This chain joins TRBV6-1 and TRBJ2-1; 15 bases are shared with TRBD2. The CDR3 runs to 17 residues. Looked up from germline, CDR1 is MNHNS and CDR2 is SASEGT. Unmatched junction bases numbered 7, after V lost 5 bases and J lost 5 bases. CDR3 protein: CASSSRTSGGADNEQFF. The CDR3 DNA follows: TGTGCCAGCAGTTCCCGGACTAGCGGGGGGGCCGACAATGAGCAGTTCTTC.

In its sample, this clonotype was seen a few times. This sequence joins TRBV7-6 and TRBJ1-2, with 7 bases fitting TRBD1. This CDR3 region has 17 residues. V shed 6 bases, J shed 4 bases, and the junction held 17 bases outside the gene matches. Per germline, CDR1 SGHVS and CDR2 FNYEAQ. The CDR3 DNA sequence: TGTGCCAGCAGTCATAGCAGGGGGGCCCAAGTTACCTATGGCTACACCTTC. Amino acid sequence: CASSHSRGAQVTYGYTF.

The J gene is TRBJ1-1, the V gene TRBV28; D may be TRBD1 (5 bases). V dropped 2 bases and J dropped 5 bases, with 15 bases sitting between them. The germline gives CDR1 MDHEN, CDR2 SYDVKM. This CDR3 has 15 residues. For the CDR3, the DNA is TGTGCCAGCAGTTTACGGGGGGGGGAGAGGACTGAAGCTTTCTTT. Its protein is CASSLRGGERTEAFF.

The chain has TRBV6-2 or TRBV6-3 and TRBJ1-1; D call uncertain. V shed 7 bases and J shed 3 bases, with 15 bases lying between them. The CDR3 length is 14 residues. Germline CDR1 is MNHEY and CDR2 is SVGEGT. Here the CDR3 DNA reads TGTGCCAGCACCTGGGAAGGGATGGACACTGAAGCTTTCTTT. As protein: CASTWEGMDTEAFF.

The table lists this clonotype with a few counts. J is TRBJ1-5 and V is TRBV20-1; 10 nucleotides line up with TRBD1. Germline V gene sequence: CDR1 DFQATT, CDR2 SNEGSKA (reference sequence). V shed 0 bases, J shed 2 bases, and the junction held 10 bases outside the gene matches. The CDR3 totals 18 residues. CDR3 DNA sequence: TGCAGTGCTAGAGACCGGGACAGGGGAATCTACGGCAATCAGCCCCAGCATTTT. As protein: CSARDRDRGIYGNQPQHF.

This clonotype has more than one count but fewer than ten. This CDR3 reads CASSLTLRGAQETQYF. CDR3 DNA sequence: TGTGCCAGCAGTTTGACCCTTCGGGGGGCTCAAGAGACCCAGTACTTC. The chain is built from TRBV12-3 or TRBV12-4 and TRBJ2-5; maybe TRBD2 (7 bases). V lost 3 bases and J lost 2, with 16 bases in between. This CDR3 region has 16 residues.

The chain carries TRBV6-6 and TRBJ1-1; D gene ambiguous. This CDR3 has 12 residues. In germline, CDR1 is MNHNY, CDR2 SVGAGI (reference sequence). With 8 bases removed from V and 0 bases from J, the gap between germline ends came to 7 bases. The chain's CDR3 is CASEDLNTEAFF. CDR3 DNA sequence: TGTGCCAGCGAGGATCTGAACACTGAAGCTTTCTTT.

The chain carries TRBV4-1 and TRBJ1-6; D is perhaps TRBD1 (6 bases). CDR3 length equals 15 residues. The V gene lost 0 bases and the J gene lost 9 bases, with 12 bases spanning the gap. The germline gives CDR1 MGHRA, CDR2 YSYEKL. This chain's CDR3 is CASSQDNRVGSPLHF. The CDR3 nucleotides read TGCGCCAGCAGCCAAGATAACAGGGTCGGTTCACCCCTCCACTTT.

This clonotype was detected once. J is TRBJ2-2 and V is TRBV4-3; a possible D gene is TRBD1 (5 bases). CDR3 length: 14 amino acids. The germline gives CDR1 LGHNA, CDR2 YSLEER. V lost 3 bases to trimming and J lost 2 bases, with 7 bases between them. CDR3 in amino acids: CASSHRENTGELFF. The CDR3 DNA follows: TGCGCCAGCAGCCACAGGGAAAACACCGGGGAGCTGTTTTTT.

The rearrangement uses TRBV9 and TRBJ2-7; TRBD2 agrees at 7 bases. The V segment lost 4 bases and the J segment 5 bases; nucleotides outside the gene matches: 9. The CDR3 loop spans 14 amino acids. Looked up from germline, CDR1 is SGDLS and CDR2 is YYNGEE. The CDR3: CASSPREGRDEQYV. DNA of the CDR3: TGTGCCAGCAGCCCCAGGGAGGGAAGGGACGAGCAGTACGTC.

The J gene is TRBJ1-1, the V gene TRBV6-8, with D possibly being TRBD1 (6 bases). V was pared by 2 bases and J by 1 base, with 8 bases between. The CDR3 sequence is 14 residues long. CDR1 and CDR2 (germline): MNHGY, SAAAGT. DNA of the CDR3: TGTGCCAGCAGTTACAGGACAGAGAACACTGAAGCTTTCTTT. This translates into CASSYRTENTEAFF.

This clonotype was seen a handful of times. The V and J genes are TRBV6-1 and TRBJ2-6; D call uncertain. Germline V lookup: CDR1 MNHNS, CDR2 SASEGT. V lost 6 bases and J lost 0, with 6 bases in between. The CDR3 length is 14 residues. Here the CDR3 DNA reads TGTGCCAGCAGGAGTACCTCTGGGGCCAACGTCCTGACTTTC. Its translation: CASRSTSGANVLTF.

This clonotype was seen repeatedly, ten times or more. The chain joins TRBV7-2 to TRBJ2-1; a possible D gene is TRBD2 (6 bases). CDR1 SGHTA and CDR2 FQGNSA come from the germline V gene. The CDR3 is 12 residues long. Trimming cost V 5 bases and J 7 bases, with 9 bases left between them. Written as DNA, the CDR3 is TGTGCCAGCAGCGCTAGCGTGAATGAGCAGTTCTTC. Translation: CASSASVNEQFF. Full variable domain (rest looked up from reference TRBV7-2 and TRBJ2-1): GAGVSQSPSNKVTEKGKDVELRCDPISGHTALYWYRQSLGQGLEFLIYFQGNSAPDKSGLPSDRFSAERTGGSVSTLTIQRTQQEDSAVYLCASSASVNEQFFGPGTRLTVL.

This clonotype was observed a handful of times. This rearrangement joins TRBV12-3 or TRBV12-4 to TRBJ1-5; no clear D gene. This CDR3 contains 12 residues. Deletions cut 0 bases from V and 7 bases from J, with 4 bases between. CDR3 coding DNA: TGTGCCAGCAGTTTAGCCCAGCAGCCCCAGCATTTT. It encodes CASSLAQQPQHF.

This clonotype was counted only a few times. This chain connects TRBV7-9 to TRBJ1-2, with D uncertain. Germline V gene data show CDR1 as SEHNR and CDR2 as FQNEAQ (reference sequence). The V end lost 5 bases, the J end lost 8 bases, and 12 bases lay between the germline ends. There are 12 residues in the CDR3. The CDR3, as DNA: TGTGCCAGCAGCAAGGATTTGTACGGCTACACCTTC. This encodes CASSKDLYGYTF.

The chain has TRBV2 and TRBJ2-7; no clear D gene. Germline V lookup: CDR1 SNHLY, CDR2 FYNNEI. V was clipped by 4 bases and J by 4 bases, with 17 bases between them. The CDR3 consists of 15 residues. The CDR3 region is CASSGTDNPLYEQYF. In nucleotides, the CDR3 is TGTGCCAGCAGTGGGACGGATAATCCTCTTTACGAGCAGTACTTC.

This rearrangement joins TRBV5-5 to TRBJ2-3, with 11 bases matching TRBD1. Germline V gene data show CDR1 as SGHKS and CDR2 as YYEKEE (reference sequence). J lost 4 bases, V lost 3 bases, and 10 bases had no gene match. The CDR3 has 17 residues. The CDR3: CASSSSADRGPADTQYF. In DNA, the CDR3 is TGTGCCAGCAGCTCAAGCGCGGACAGGGGGCCCGCAGATACGCAGTATTTT.